This TCR beta chain was profiled in a study of spatial heterogeneity in lung cancer. The germline V gene encodes CDR1 LNHDA and CDR2 SQIVND (reference sequence). CDR3 length equals 17 residues. V was shortened by 7 bases and J by 3 bases, with 22 bases between the two germline ends. Time point described: sample taken at primary tumor resection. MiXCR, applied by TCRdb to the 5' RACE reads, yields one record per CDR3 protein. The sample shows around 66,000 distinct CDR3 sequences, about 6.6% of them seen only once. The source of this sequence is a female donor with early-stage non-small cell lung cancer. The material was PBMCs, obtained at surgery. The gene calls are TRBV19 and TRBJ1-5; D is uncertain. CDR3 DNA sequence: TGTGCCAGTAAGCCCCTTTTGGCGGGCGAAGTCAATCAGCCCCAGCATTTT. Its translation: CASKPLLAGEVNQPQHF.